This is a list of T cell receptor beta chains from one sample in a study of regulatory T cells in long-lasting Graves disease. Each CDR3 protein is one row after TCRdb ran MiXCR on the multiplex PCR reads. The table lists fewer than 400,000 distinct CDR3 sequences, about 19% of them singletons, with approximately 31% in the top ten. The sample was peripheral blood mononuclear cells (PBMCs), taken when the disease was refractory, from a patient treated with antithyroid drugs. The receptors derive from a female donor with Graves disease. CDR3s include the opening cysteine and the closing phenylalanine or tryptophan. D genes are given only for firm matches. Some rows have no size entry. The others give once, few or many, or a class for an expanded clone.

>many|TRBV28|NA|TRBJ1-1
TGTGCCAGCAGCCCCCTGGGCAGCCAAGCGAACACTGAAGCTTTCTTT
CASSPLGSQANTEAFF
>few|TRBV18|NA|TRBJ2-6
TGTGCCAGCTCACCGGTAATCAGGGGGGCCAACGTCCTGACTTTC
CASSPVIRGANVLTF
>NA|TRBV6-1|TRBD2|TRBJ2-2
TGTGCCAGCGGACTAGCGGACACCGGGGAGCTGTTTTTT
CASGLADTGELFF
>NA|TRBV20-1|NA|TRBJ2-7
TGCAGTGCTAGCAGCCAGGCACGGCAGTACTTC
CSASSQARQYF
>few|TRBV20-1|TRBD2|TRBJ2-7
TGCAGTGCTAGTGCGGGAGACTTCTACGAGCAGTACTTC
CSASAGDFYEQYF
>few|TRBV30|NA|TRBJ2-7
TGTGCCTGGAGTAGAGGACAAGCCTACGAGCAGTACTTC
CAWSRGQAYEQYF
>NA|TRBV27|NA|TRBJ2-7
TGTGCCAGCAGCCAATTTCCCCTCTACTACGAGCAGTACTTC
CASSQFPLYYEQYF
>NA|TRBV19|NA|TRBJ1-5
TGTGCCAGTAGTTTGACCGGCATTACAGGGAACAATCAGCCCCAGCATTTT
CASSLTGITGNNQPQHF
>many|TRBV7-2|NA|TRBJ2-7
TGTGCCAGCAGCTTAACGACAGAATGGCACGAGCAGTACTTC
CASSLTTEWHEQYF
>few|TRBV27|TRBD1|TRBJ2-7
TGTGCCAGCACCCGGGGACAGGGTAAATCCTACGAGCAGTACTTC
CASTRGQGKSYEQYF
>NA|TRBV5-1|TRBD1|TRBJ2-5
TGCGCCAACAGCTCAGGGACAGCCCGGTACCAAGAGACCCAGTACTTC
CANSSGTARYQETQYF
>many|TRBV20-1|NA|TRBJ2-5
TGCAGTGCTTGGGACCCTCCGGTCCAGTACTTC
CSAWDPPVQYF
>NA|TRBV29-1|NA|TRBJ1-1
TGCAGCGTAGGGACACTTTTCTCGAACACTGAAGCTTTCTTT
CSVGTLFSNTEAFF
>many|TRBV3-1|NA|TRBJ2-5
TGTGCCAGCAGCCCCACATGGAAAGAGACCCAGTACTTC
CASSPTWKETQYF
>NA|TRBV6-1|NA|TRBJ1-1
TGTGCCAGCCGTACCGGGACTTTGTCTGAAGCTTTCTTT
CASRTGTLSEAFF
>many|TRBV12-3/TRBV12-4|TRBD1|TRBJ2-7
TGTGCCAGCAGTTTAATAGGGGGCCTCTACGAGCAGTACTTC
CASSLIGGLYEQYF
>many|TRBV12-3/TRBV12-4|NA|TRBJ1-2
TGTGCCAGCTCGTTGGTCGGGCGGGACTATGGCTACACCTTC
CASSLVGRDYGYTF
>few|TRBV20-1|TRBD1|TRBJ1-2
TGCAGTGCTGACCGGGACAGGACTAACTATGGCTACACCTTC
CSADRDRTNYGYTF